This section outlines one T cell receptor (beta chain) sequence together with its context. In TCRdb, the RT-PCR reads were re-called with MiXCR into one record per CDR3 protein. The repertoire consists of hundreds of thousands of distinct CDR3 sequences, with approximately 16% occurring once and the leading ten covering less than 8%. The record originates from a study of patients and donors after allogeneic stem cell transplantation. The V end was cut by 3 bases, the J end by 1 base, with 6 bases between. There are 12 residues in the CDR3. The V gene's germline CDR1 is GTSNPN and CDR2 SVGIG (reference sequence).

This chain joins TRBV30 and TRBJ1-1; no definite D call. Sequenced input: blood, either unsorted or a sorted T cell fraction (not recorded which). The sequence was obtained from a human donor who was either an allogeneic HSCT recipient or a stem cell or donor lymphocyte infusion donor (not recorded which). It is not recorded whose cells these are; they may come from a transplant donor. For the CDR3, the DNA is TGTGCCTGGAGCGCCTCGAACACTGAAGCTTTCTTT. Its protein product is CAWSASNTEAFF.